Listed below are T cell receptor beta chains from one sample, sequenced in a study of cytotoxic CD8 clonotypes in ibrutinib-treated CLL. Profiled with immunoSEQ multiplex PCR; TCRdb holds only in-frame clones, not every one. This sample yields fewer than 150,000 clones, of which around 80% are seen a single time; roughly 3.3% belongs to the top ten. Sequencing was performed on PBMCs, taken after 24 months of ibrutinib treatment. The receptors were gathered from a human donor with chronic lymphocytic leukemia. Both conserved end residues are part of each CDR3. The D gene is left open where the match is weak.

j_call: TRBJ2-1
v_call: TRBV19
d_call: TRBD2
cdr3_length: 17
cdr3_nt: TGTGCCAGTAGCGACGGCCGGGCGGGGGGGACATACAATGAGCAGTTCTTC
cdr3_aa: CASSDGRAGGTYNEQFF

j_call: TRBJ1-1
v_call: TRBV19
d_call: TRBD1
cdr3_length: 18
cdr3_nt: TGTGCCAGTAGTTCCTTTCGGACAGGTTCGCGCCGGGCCACTGAAGCTTTCTTT
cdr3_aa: CASSSFRTGSRRATEAFF

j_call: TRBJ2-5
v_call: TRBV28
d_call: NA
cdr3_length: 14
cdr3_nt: TGTGCCAGCAGTTCCCCGGGATTCGGAGAGACCCAGTACTTC
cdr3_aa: CASSSPGFGETQYF

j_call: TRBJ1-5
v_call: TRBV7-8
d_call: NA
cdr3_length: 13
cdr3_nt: TGTGCCAGCAGCTCCGGTTGGCTTCAGCCCCAGCATTTT
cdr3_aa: CASSSGWLQPQHF

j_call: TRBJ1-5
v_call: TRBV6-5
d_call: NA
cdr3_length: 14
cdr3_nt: TGTGCCAGCAGGGTAACAGGGATGGATCAGCCCCAGCATTTT
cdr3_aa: CASRVTGMDQPQHF

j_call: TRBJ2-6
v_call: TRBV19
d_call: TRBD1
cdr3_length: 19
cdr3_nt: TGTGCCAGTAGTACACCCCCGGGACAGGGGGCGTCTGGGGCCAACGTCCTGACTTTC
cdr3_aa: CASSTPPGQGASGANVLTF

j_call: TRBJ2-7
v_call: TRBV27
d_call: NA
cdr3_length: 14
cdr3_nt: TGTGCCAGCAGTTTAAGATACGGGACCTACGAGCAGTACTTC
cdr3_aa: CASSLRYGTYEQYF

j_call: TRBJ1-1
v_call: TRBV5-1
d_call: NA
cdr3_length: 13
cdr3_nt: TGCGCCAGCAGCTTGGGTAGGCGGAACGAAGCTTTCTTT
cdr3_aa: CASSLGRRNEAFF

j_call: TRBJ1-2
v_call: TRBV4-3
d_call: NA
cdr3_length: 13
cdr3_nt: TGCGCCAGCAGCCAAGTGGGGCGCGAGGGCTACACCTTC
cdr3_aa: CASSQVGREGYTF

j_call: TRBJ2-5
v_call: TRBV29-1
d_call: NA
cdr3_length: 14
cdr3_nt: TGCAGCGTTGGTTGGGTGGCTGGCGGGGAGACCCAGTACTTC
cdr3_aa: CSVGWVAGGETQYF

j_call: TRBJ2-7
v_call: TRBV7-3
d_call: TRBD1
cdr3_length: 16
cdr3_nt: TGTGCCAGCAGCTTAGGACCACAGGGGTTATCCTACGAGCAGTACTTC
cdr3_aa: CASSLGPQGLSYEQYF

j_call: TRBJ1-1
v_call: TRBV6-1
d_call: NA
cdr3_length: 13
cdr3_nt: TGTGCCAGCAGGAAAGGGGGGGGCACTGAAGCTTTCTTT
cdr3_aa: CASRKGGGTEAFF

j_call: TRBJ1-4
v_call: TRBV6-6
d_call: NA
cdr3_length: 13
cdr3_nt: TGTGCCAGCAGTTACAGGGTGGAAGAAAAACTGTTTTTT
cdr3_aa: CASSYRVEEKLFF

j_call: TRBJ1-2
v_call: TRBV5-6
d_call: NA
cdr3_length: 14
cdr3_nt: TGTGCCAGCAGCTTTAAGGAAGACGACTATGGCTACACCTTC
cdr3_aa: CASSFKEDDYGYTF

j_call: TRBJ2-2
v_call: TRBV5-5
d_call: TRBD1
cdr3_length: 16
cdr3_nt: TGTGCCAGCAGCTTTACAGGGGCTGTGGGCACCGGGGAGCTGTTTTTT
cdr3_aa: CASSFTGAVGTGELFF

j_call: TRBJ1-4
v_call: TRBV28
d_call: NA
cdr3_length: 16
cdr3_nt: TGTGCCAGCAGCCTAGTTCGGGACACAGTGTATGAAAAACTGTTTTTT
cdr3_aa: CASSLVRDTVYEKLFF